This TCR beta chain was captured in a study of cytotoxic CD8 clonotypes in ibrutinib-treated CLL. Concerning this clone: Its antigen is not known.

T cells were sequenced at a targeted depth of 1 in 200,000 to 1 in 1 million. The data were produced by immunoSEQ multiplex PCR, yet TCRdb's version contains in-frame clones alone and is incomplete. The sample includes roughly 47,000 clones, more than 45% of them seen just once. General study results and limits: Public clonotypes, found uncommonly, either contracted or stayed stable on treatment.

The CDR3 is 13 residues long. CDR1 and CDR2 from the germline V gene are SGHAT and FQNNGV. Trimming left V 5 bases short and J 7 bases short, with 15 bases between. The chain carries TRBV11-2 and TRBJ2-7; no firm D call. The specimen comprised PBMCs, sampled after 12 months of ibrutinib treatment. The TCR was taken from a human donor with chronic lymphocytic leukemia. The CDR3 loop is CASSPKLLSEQYF. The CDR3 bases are TGTGCCAGCAGCCCCAAGCTATTAAGTGAGCAGTACTTC.